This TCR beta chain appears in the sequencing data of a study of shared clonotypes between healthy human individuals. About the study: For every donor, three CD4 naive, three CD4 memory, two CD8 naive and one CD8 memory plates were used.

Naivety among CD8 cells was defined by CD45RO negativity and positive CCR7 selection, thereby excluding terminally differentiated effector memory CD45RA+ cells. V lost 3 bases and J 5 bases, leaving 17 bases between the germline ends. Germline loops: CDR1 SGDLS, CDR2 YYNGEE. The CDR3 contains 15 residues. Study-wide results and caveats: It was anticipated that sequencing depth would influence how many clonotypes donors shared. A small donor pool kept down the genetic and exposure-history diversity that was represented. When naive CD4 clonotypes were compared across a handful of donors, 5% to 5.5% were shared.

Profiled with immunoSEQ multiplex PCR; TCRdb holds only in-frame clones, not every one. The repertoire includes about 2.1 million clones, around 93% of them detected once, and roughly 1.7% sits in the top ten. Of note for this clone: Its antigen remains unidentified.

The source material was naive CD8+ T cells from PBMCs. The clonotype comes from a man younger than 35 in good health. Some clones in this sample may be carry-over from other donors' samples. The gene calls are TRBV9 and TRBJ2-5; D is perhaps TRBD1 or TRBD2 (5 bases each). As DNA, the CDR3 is TGTGCCAGCAGCGGTTCCGGGACGGCTCGGGAGACCCAGTACTTC. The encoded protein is CASSGSGTARETQYF.